Each of the 24 T cell receptor beta chains below was sequenced from the same sample in a study of OX40 agonist ivuxolimab in advanced cancers. Receptor libraries were prepared by the immunoSEQ multiplex PCR assay. TCRdb limited this immuneACCESS table to in-frame rearrangements with V and J called. A share of clones is missing; checked studies link under half to unresolved V genes, and the rest is unexplained. This sample comprises tens of thousands of clones, around 89% of them detected only once. The top ten hold roughly 4.2% of the sample. The sequenced sample was CD4+ or CD8+ T cells sorted from blood, obtained in a trial of the OX40 agonist ivuxolimab. These TCRs come from an adult with an advanced solid tumor such as melanoma, head and neck, liver or kidney cancer.

V and J are TRBV10-3 and TRBJ2-3; maybe TRBD2 (5 bases). V was trimmed by 5 bases and J by 2 bases, leaving 11 bases between them. Germline V CDR1 and CDR2: ENHRY, SYGVKD. CDR3 length equals 14 residues. The CDR3 DNA follows: TGTGCCATCAGTAGCGGAGCAACCACAGATACGCAGTATTTT. This sequence encodes CAISSGATTDTQYF.

CDR3 region: CASSSGAGPDTQYF. In DNA, the CDR3 is TGCGCCAGCAGCTCGGGGGCAGGTCCAGATACGCAGTATTTT. The chain combines TRBV5-1 with TRBJ2-3; D may be TRBD1 or TRBD2 (6 bases each). V was shortened by 3 bases and J by 4 bases, with 12 bases between the two germline ends. This CDR3 region has 14 residues. Germline CDR1 reads SGHRS; CDR2 reads YFSETQ.

The chain links TRBV5-1 to TRBJ2-1; the D gene is possibly TRBD2 (6 bases). The CDR3 consists of 13 residues. Between the trimmed V and J ends, which lost 0 bases and 13 bases, there was a span of 14 bases. Germline CDR1 SGHRS, CDR2 YFSETQ. In DNA form, the CDR3 reads TGCGCCAGCAGCTTGGACGGGGGACGGGTTCAGTTCTTC. Its translation: CASSLDGGRVQFF.

The rearrangement uses TRBV5-1 and TRBJ1-5; D ambiguous. Trimming pared 0 bases from V and 0 bases from J, leaving 7 bases between. The CDR3 covers 15 residues. From germline, CDR1 is SGHRS and CDR2 YFSETQ. The CDR3 bases are TGCGCCAGCAGCTTGGGGGCAAATAGCAATCAGCCCCAGCATTTT. This codes for CASSLGANSNQPQHF.

This clone was observed once. This sequence joins TRBV12-5 and TRBJ1-1; D unclear. The germline gives CDR1 LGHNT, CDR2 FRNRAP. Trimming stripped 3 bases from V and 1 base from J, with 12 bases between. CDR3 length: 15 amino acids. CDR3 nucleotides: TGTGCTAGTGGTTTTGGGTCATCGGGGAACACTGAAGCTTTCTTT. Translated: CASGFGSSGNTEAFF.

The V and J genes are TRBV11-2 and TRBJ2-2; no reliable D call. Deletions cut 2 bases from V and 4 bases from J, with 11 bases between. From germline, CDR1 is SGHAT and CDR2 FQNNGV. CDR3 length equals 15 residues. The DNA of the CDR3 is TGTGCCAGCAGCTTAAACCCGGTCACCACCGGGGAGCTGTTTTTT. This gives the protein CASSLNPVTTGELFF.

CDR3 coding DNA: TGTGCCAGCAGCAACCGGGACAGGGGGAAATGCGAGGGGTATTTT. Protein: CASSNRDRGKCEGYF. This chain connects TRBV21-1 to TRBJ2-3; TRBD1 is the table's D call and was not checked against the DNA. TRBV21-1 counts as a pseudogene. The CDR3 consists of 15 residues.

The rearrangement joins TRBV6-5 to TRBJ1-5; the D gene is possibly TRBD1 (5 bases). The germline gives CDR1 MNHEY, CDR2 SVGAGI. V was cut by 7 bases and J by 6 bases, with 13 bases left in between. The CDR3 spans 13 residues. The CDR3 nucleotides are TGTGCCAGCATGAGGGATAGGGGTCAGCCCCAGCATTTT. This gives the protein CASMRDRGQPQHF.

This chain connects TRBV7-2 to TRBJ2-6, with D tentatively TRBD2 (6 bases). The CDR3 length is 17 residues. Trimming shortened V by 6 bases and J by 1 base, and 16 bases separated the two germline ends. Germline CDR1 and CDR2: SGHTA and FQGNSA. As DNA, the CDR3 is TGTGCCAGCAGTCCTAAGGCGGGGAGATCTGGGGCCAACGTCCTGACTTTC. Its translation: CASSPKAGRSGANVLTF.

The genes are TRBV19 and TRBJ1-5, with TRBD1 identical over 10 bases. The CDR3 has 14 residues. V lost 7 bases to trimming and J lost 4 bases; unmatched junction nucleotides: 4. Germline-derived CDR1 and CDR2 are LNHDA and SQIVND (reference sequence). The CDR3 sequence: CASTPDRGNQPQHF. Here the CDR3 DNA reads TGTGCCAGTACCCCGGACAGGGGGAATCAGCCCCAGCATTTT.

This clone was seen only once. The CDR3 DNA reads as TGTGCCATCAGTGAGGAACCCTTAAGAAATCAGCCCCAGCATTTT. It is translated as CAISEEPLRNQPQHF. The V and J genes are TRBV10-3 and TRBJ1-5; D uncertain. This CDR3 is 15 amino acids long. Germline CDR1 and CDR2: ENHRY and SYGVKD. Trimming left V 2 bases short and J 4 bases short, with 12 bases between.

The chain has TRBV13 and TRBJ2-6; TRBD1 matches 10 bases. V lost 1 base and J lost 3; bases outside the gene matches: 6. Germline CDR1 reads PRHDT; CDR2 reads FYEKMQ (reference sequence). The CDR3 has 18 amino acids. DNA of the CDR3: TGTGCCAGCAGCTTAGTGACAGGGGGCGTCTTTGGGGCCAACGTCCTGACTTTC. Translating gives CASSLVTGGVFGANVLTF.

The V call is TRBV30, the J call TRBJ2-7, with 9 bases that match TRBD1. The germline V gene has CDR1 GTSNPN and CDR2 SVGIG (reference sequence). The CDR3 is 15 amino acids. V was pared by 1 base and J by 0 bases, with 4 bases of the junction left unmatched. The CDR3 nucleotides read TGTGCCTGGAGTGACAGGGGGCGAGGCTCCTACGAGCAGTACTTC. Translated: CAWSDRGRGSYEQYF.

This chain connects TRBV5-4 to TRBJ2-1; 9 nucleotides line up with TRBD2. V lost 1 base to trimming and J lost 7 bases; unmatched junction nucleotides: 6. Germline V gene lookup returns CDR1 SGHNT and CDR2 YYREEE (reference sequence). This CDR3 contains 15 residues. The CDR3 loop reads CASSLKVAGGNEQFF. The CDR3, as DNA: TGTGCCAGCAGCTTGAAGGTTGCGGGAGGGAATGAGCAGTTCTTC.

This clone has just a few counts. The chain employs TRBV6-5 and TRBJ1-5; 7 nucleotides match TRBD1. Trimming at V came to 6 bases and at J to 4 bases, leaving 6 bases not matched to a gene. This CDR3 region has 14 residues. CDR1 and CDR2 (germline): MNHEY, SVGAGI. In DNA, the CDR3 is TGTGCCAGCAGGTCCACAGGGGCAAATCAGCCCCAGCATTTT. Its translation: CASRSTGANQPQHF.

The genes are TRBV7-3 and TRBJ2-2, with 7 bases that match TRBD2. This CDR3 spans 16 amino acids. The ends lost 7 bases at V and 5 bases at J; junction bases unmatched: 13. Germline loops: CDR1 SGHTA, CDR2 FQGTGA. CDR3 sequence: CASTLRGGSGTGELFF. CDR3 DNA sequence: TGTGCCAGCACCCTTCGCGGGGGAAGTGGGACCGGGGAGCTGTTTTTT.

In its sample, this clone was seen a few times. V usage is TRBV7-9 and J usage is TRBJ2-2, with D unresolved. The CDR3 has 12 residues. Trimming left V 5 bases short and J 6 bases short, with 7 bases between. Per the germline V gene, CDR1 is SEHNR and CDR2 is FQNEAQ (reference sequence). CDR3 DNA: TGTGCCAGCAGCCAGGAGTCCGGGGAGCTGTTTTTT. Translated, it gives CASSQESGELFF.

This clone was seen only a few times. The chain joins TRBV7-2 to TRBJ2-7; 11 bases agree with TRBD1. Germline CDR1 SGHTA, CDR2 FQGNSA. The V segment lost 5 bases and the J segment 2 bases; nucleotides outside the gene matches: 5. The CDR3 loop spans 15 amino acids. The CDR3 sequence: CASSRDRGGTYEQYF. CDR3 nucleotide sequence: TGTGCCAGCAGCCGGGACAGGGGGGGAACCTACGAGCAGTACTTC.

The rearrangement links TRBV18 to TRBJ1-1; the D is unclear. From germline, CDR1 is KGHSH and CDR2 LQKENI. V lost 1 base to trimming and J lost 1 base, with 4 bases between them. The CDR3 has 13 amino acids. CDR3 DNA sequence: TGTGCCAGCTCACCACGACAGAACACTGAAGCTTTCTTT. Protein product: CASSPRQNTEAFF.

This clone has a handful of counts. The J gene is TRBJ2-1, the V gene TRBV18, with 9 bases lining up with TRBD2. Unmatched junction bases numbered 7, after V lost 4 bases and J lost 0 bases. Germline values: CDR1 KGHSH, CDR2 LQKENI. The CDR3 has 17 residues. CDR3 DNA sequence: TGTGCCAGCTCACGGACTCTTAGCGGGAGCTCCTACAATGAGCAGTTCTTC. As protein: CASSRTLSGSSYNEQFF.

As to this clone: A junction boundary mismatches the germline segment, possibly from a read error. V usage is TRBV5-1 and J usage is TRBJ2-5; possibly TRBD1 or TRBD2 for D (5 bases each). CDR1 SGHRS and CDR2 YFSETQ come from the germline V gene. CDR3 length: 14 amino acids. The CDR3 nucleotides read TGTGCCAGCAGCTTGGTTCCTGGGGGAGAGACCCAGTACTTC. Protein sequence: CASSLVPGGETQYF.

The gene calls are TRBV5-1 and TRBJ2-2; D uncertain. Trimming removed 0 bases from V and 6 bases from J, with 12 bases in between. Germline V gene lookup returns CDR1 SGHRS and CDR2 YFSETQ. The CDR3 is 15 residues long. The CDR3: CASSLAITRAGELFF. CDR3 sequence (DNA): TGCGCCAGCAGCTTGGCCATAACTCGGGCCGGGGAGCTGTTTTTT.

The chain recombines TRBV7-3 with TRBJ2-7; 14 bases are a match to TRBD2. CDR1 and CDR2 from the germline V gene are SGHTA and FQGTGA. Losses at the gene ends were 5 bases for V and 3 bases for J; bases not matched to a gene: 6. This CDR3 is built from 16 residues. Here the CDR3 reads CASSLDGTSGSYEQYF. The CDR3 nucleotides read TGTGCCAGCAGCCTTGATGGGACTAGCGGGAGCTACGAGCAGTACTTC.

V is TRBV11-3 and J is TRBJ1-2, with D uncertain. This CDR3 comprises 13 residues. Trimming stripped 5 bases from V and 3 bases from J, with 10 bases between. Germline loops: CDR1 SGHNT, CDR2 YENEEA. The CDR3 here is CASSPDGDYGYTF. The CDR3 DNA sequence: TGTGCCAGCAGCCCGGACGGAGACTATGGCTACACCTTC.